A selection of T cell receptor beta chains follows, all from one sample in a study of blood T cell repertoires in COVID-19. The assay was immunoSEQ multiplex PCR, and TCRdb's table has in-frame clones only and misses some. Counted here are about 280,000 clones, approximately 84% occurring once; the ten biggest clones make up less than 2.5%. The sample was peripheral blood. These receptors were obtained from a woman in her twenties or thirties who had recovered from COVID-19. The CDR3 runs from the conserved cysteine through the conserved F or W. D genes are given only for firm matches. The listing skips clone size in some rows; elsewhere it reads once, few, many or a size class.

TRBJ1-2 | . | TRBV12-3/TRBV12-4 | . | TGTGCCAGCACCGACGGACGGACTATAGGCTACACCTTC | CASTDGRTIGYTF
TRBJ2-7 | . | TRBV7-2 | TRBD1 | TGTGCCAGCAGCTCCGGGACAGGGGGTCCCGAGCAGTACTTC | CASSSGTGGPEQYF
TRBJ2-7 | . | TRBV2 | TRBD1 | TGTGCCAGTAGACAGGGAACCTACGAGCAGTACTTC | CASRQGTYEQYF
TRBJ1-5 | . | TRBV7-9 | . | TGTGCCAGCAGCTTAGGAGGCAATAATCAGCCCCAGCATTTT | CASSLGGNNQPQHF
TRBJ1-4 | few | TRBV3-1/TRBV3-2 | TRBD1 | TGTGCCAGCAGCCAAGGGACAGGGGGTGAAAAACTGTTTTTT | CASSQGTGGEKLFF
TRBJ2-2 | . | TRBV19 | TRBD2 | TGTGCCAGTAGTCCGCCGGGACTACCGAACACCGGGGAGCTGTTTTTT | CASSPPGLPNTGELFF
TRBJ2-1 | once | TRBV7-9 | TRBD1 | TGTGCCAGCAGCTCCGGGACAGGGGGCGTCTATGAGCAGTTCTTC | CASSSGTGGVYEQFF
TRBJ2-1 | . | TRBV5-6 | . | TGTGCCAGCAGCTTCATGGGGGCCGCAGGGCTGGGCCATGAGCAGTTCTTC | CASSFMGAAGLGHEQFF
TRBJ1-6 | . | TRBV6-5 | . | TGTGCCGGAAGGAGCGGTAGCTCCTATAATTCACCCCTCCACTTT | CAGRSGSSYNSPLHF
TRBJ2-2 | . | TRBV3-1/TRBV3-2 | . | TGTGCCAGTCAGTTGGTGAACACCGGGGAGCTGTTTTTT | CASQLVNTGELFF
TRBJ2-7 | . | TRBV5-5 | TRBD1 | TGTGCCAGCAGCCACTCTTCGACAGGGGAAAGGAACGAGCAGTACTTC | CASSHSSTGERNEQYF
TRBJ2-7 | . | TRBV2 | . | TGTGCCAGCGGACTCAGGGGTTACGAGCAGTACTTC | CASGLRGYEQYF
TRBJ2-2 | . | TRBV21-1 | . | TGTGCCAGCAGCAAAGGGCAGTCCAACACCGGGGAGCTGTTTTTT | CASSKGQSNTGELFF
TRBJ1-4 | . | TRBV18 | . | TGTGCCAGCTCACCACCGGGGCAGGGAGGTGAAAAACTGTTTTTT | CASSPPGQGGEKLFF
TRBJ2-7 | . | TRBV6-5 | TRBD1 | TGTGCCAGCAGACCTGGACAGGGGTCTGGATACGAGCAGTACTTC | CASRPGQGSGYEQYF
TRBJ1-2 | many | TRBV19 | . | TGTGCCAGTAATAACCCCGGGGATGGCTACACCTTC | CASNNPGDGYTF
TRBJ2-2 | . | TRBV20-1 | TRBD2 | TGCAGTGCTAGTGTAGCGGGAGGGCCCTCCGGGGAGCTGTTTTTT | CSASVAGGPSGELFF
TRBJ2-2 | . | TRBV30 | TRBD1 | TGTGCCTGGAGTGCAGACAGGGGAACCGGGGAGCTGTTTTTT | CAWSADRGTGELFF
TRBJ2-3 | few | TRBV6-4 | . | TGTGCCAGCAGTGACTCAGCAGGAAGCACAGATACGCAGTATTTT | CASSDSAGSTDTQYF
TRBJ2-3 | . | TRBV29-1 | . | TGCAGCGCCAAGCCTCATATTCTTACGCAGTATTTT | CSAKPHILTQYF
TRBJ1-1 | . | TRBV18 | . | TGTGCCAGCTCACCAAAGGAAGGGGTCACTGAAGCTTTCTTT | CASSPKEGVTEAFF
TRBJ2-3 | . | TRBV6-5 | TRBD2 | TGTGCCAGCAGTTATGCAGGGAGGGCAGATACGCAGTATTTT | CASSYAGRADTQYF
TRBJ2-1 | . | TRBV7-3 | TRBD2 | TGTGCCAGCAGCTTAATGTCCGGGACTAGCGGGAGGGGCAATGAGCAGTTCTTC | CASSLMSGTSGRGNEQFF
TRBJ2-7 | . | TRBV7-9 | TRBD1 | TGTGCCAGCAGCTCCGGGACAGGGGTTCACGAGCAGTACTTC | CASSSGTGVHEQYF
TRBJ1-2 | few | TRBV3-1/TRBV3-2 | TRBD1 | TGTGCCAGCAGCCGGGACAGGGTTGTTAATGGCTACACCTTC | CASSRDRVVNGYTF
TRBJ2-2 | . | TRBV27 | TRBD2 | TGTGCCAGCAGGGTTATTAGCGGGAGAACCGGGGAGCTGTTTTTT | CASRVISGRTGELFF
TRBJ1-2 | . | TRBV6-5 | . | TGTGCCAGCAGTTACTTCGGAGAATCCTATGGCTACACCTTC | CASSYFGESYGYTF